This T cell receptor (beta chain) was identified in a study of cytomegalovirus exposure and HLA in healthy donors. The wider study: Out of about 179 million T cells, an earlier analysis found over 90 million unique TCR beta sequences in total.

In regard to this clone: Antigen: not known.

Study results and caveats: Reported performance of the classifier showed diagnosis of cytomegalovirus status with high specificity and sensitivity.

Trimming left V 9 bases short and J 4 bases short, with 16 bases between. This CDR3 is 14 amino acids long. The germline CDR1 and CDR2 sequences are LNHDA and SQIVND (reference sequence). PCR used 60 Vbeta primers and 13 Jbeta primers. The repertoire was sequenced with immunoSEQ multiplex PCR; TCRdb's copy has only in-frame clones and lacks some. Counted here are 85,000 to 130,000 clones, 70% to 85% occurring once; the ten biggest clones make up roughly 4.9%. Sequencing was carried out using PBMCs. This receptor was identified in a young woman in good health and CMV-seropositive. V and J are TRBV19 and TRBJ1-5; TRBD1 is a possible D gene (6 bases). The CDR3 DNA follows: TGTGCCAGCACTGAGGGGGAGGGAAATCAGCCCCAGCATTTT. Translated, it gives CASTEGEGNQPQHF.